This T cell receptor (beta chain) was sequenced during a study of shared clonotypes between healthy human individuals. TCRdb keeps only in-frame clones here, not all; method: immunoSEQ multiplex PCR. The sample has some 1.5 million clones; 95% to 97% are singletons. The CDR3 sequence is 15 residues long. Germline V gives CDR1 SGHRS, CDR2 YFSETQ. Trimming at V came to 4 bases and at J to 8 bases, leaving 9 bases not matched to a gene. For this clone: Its specificity is not known.

Findings and caveats of the study: Rarefaction gave evidence that sorted-subset sequencing remained incomplete despite large depth. Clonotype sharing across a handful of donors was observed for 4% to 6.5% of naive CD4 clonotypes.

The clonotype comes from a man aged 30-40 years in good health. Sequencing was carried out using naive CD4+ T cells sorted from blood. Subset meaning: CD45RA+ positively selected. The rearrangement joins TRBV5-1 to TRBJ2-1; 10 nucleotides line up with TRBD1. The chain's CDR3 is CASSTLIGTGDEQFF. The CDR3 DNA follows: TGCGCCAGCAGCACACTTATAGGGACAGGGGATGAGCAGTTCTTC.